The 4 T cell receptor beta chains presented below share a single source sample, sequenced in a study of cytomegalovirus exposure and HLA in healthy donors. Both 60 Vbeta primers and 13 Jbeta primers went into the PCR. The repertoire was sequenced with immunoSEQ multiplex PCR; TCRdb's copy has only in-frame clones and lacks some. Of approximately 160,000 clones in the sample, around 68% were seen once. The material sequenced was PBMCs. All receptors derive from a man in his fifties or sixties in good health and CMV-seronegative.

This chain uses TRBV4-3 with TRBJ2-7, with D possibly matching TRBD1 (5 bases). The CDR3 has 15 amino acids. Trimming shortened V by 0 bases and J by 1 base, and 10 bases separated the two germline ends. CDR1 is LGHNA, CDR2 YSLEER, per germline. The CDR3 region has the DNA TGCGCCAGCAGCCAAGAATACAGGATATCCTACGAGCAGTACTTC. Residues: CASSQEYRISYEQYF.

The chain is built from TRBV4-3 and TRBJ2-3; perhaps TRBD2 as D (5 bases). V was trimmed by 4 bases and J by 0 bases, leaving 20 bases between them. CDR3 length equals 18 residues. Germline CDR1 is LGHNA and CDR2 is YSLEER. The CDR3 nucleotides read TGCGCCAGCAGCCTTGGCCCTACGGGATTTTCTAGCACAGATACGCAGTATTTT. This translates into CASSLGPTGFSSTDTQYF.

This clone was detected only a few times. The chain employs TRBV4-3 and TRBJ1-6; D unclear. Germline CDR1 LGHNA, CDR2 YSLEER. CDR3 length equals 16 residues. The ends were cut back, 0 bases at V and 7 bases at J, with 13 bases in the middle. The CDR3 protein is CASSQDKAAGNSPLHF. The CDR3 DNA follows: TGCGCCAGCAGCCAAGATAAGGCCGCCGGGAATTCACCCCTCCACTTT.

This clone was seen only a few times. The chain uses TRBV2 and TRBJ1-6, with D unclear. The V end lost 4 bases, the J end lost 10 bases, and 8 bases lay between the germline ends. Germline V gives CDR1 SNHLY, CDR2 FYNNEI. This CDR3 spans 12 amino acids. CDR3 DNA: TGTGCCAGCAGTGTTGATAGCTCACCCCTCCACTTT. Translated: CASSVDSSPLHF.